This entry features one T cell receptor (beta chain) sequence. No antigen is known for it. A read error may produce the germline difference seen at one junction end. The sample comes from a study of vaccination and CD4 T cells after COVID-19. The CDR3 is 13 residues long. From germline, CDR1 is SSHAT and CDR2 FNYEAQ (reference sequence). With the Oncomine TCR Beta short-read assay, DNA from cultured CD4+ T cells was sequenced. It was cultured CD4+ T cells from which genomic DNA was extracted. TCRdb reanalysed the PCR reads using MiXCR and keeps one entry per CDR3 protein. The data contain about 18,000 distinct CDR3 sequences, 50% of them singletons. Stated treatment: roughly 10-day PBMC culture with coronavirus spike peptide pools or control peptides (ViraFEST assay).

The chain links TRBV7-7 to TRBJ1-1, with TRBD1 as a possible D gene (6 bases). The sequencing input was CD4+ T cells from blood, cultured in vitro. The clonotype was recovered from a human donor who had recovered from COVID-19. This CDR3 is CASSRQENTEAFF. The CDR3 DNA follows: TGTGCTAGCAGCCGACAGGAAAACACTGAAGCTTTCTTT.